These T cell receptor beta chains were read from a single sample in a study of cytomegalovirus exposure and HLA in healthy donors. Profiling relied on immunoSEQ multiplex PCR, and the TCRdb table lists in-frame clones only, not all of them. Of over 150,000 clones detected, about 80% appear once; the ten largest clones hold 8% to 10%. The specimen was PBMCs. All receptors derive from a man aged 18-30 years in good health and CMV-seropositive. Both conserved end residues are part of each CDR3. D genes are given only for firm matches.

V gene,J gene,D gene,CDR3 DNA,CDR3 protein
TRBV29-1,TRBJ1-1,-,TGCAGCGTTGCTGGCGACAGCACTGAAGCTTTCTTT,CSVAGDSTEAFF
TRBV27,TRBJ2-3,-,TGTGCCAGCAGTCGTAGACAGGGCACAGATACGCAGTATTTT,CASSRRQGTDTQYF
TRBV30,TRBJ1-2,TRBD1,TGTGCCTGGGGACAGGGGGCGGGTGGCTACACCTTC,CAWGQGAGGYTF
TRBV15,TRBJ1-3,-,TGTGCCACCAGCAGAGATCCCGCAGAGGCAAACTCTGGAAACACCATATATTTT,CATSRDPAEANSGNTIYF
TRBV19,TRBJ1-5,-,TGTGCCAGTAGTATGGCAGGGGATCAGCCCCAGCATTTT,CASSMAGDQPQHF
TRBV5-1,TRBJ1-6,-,TGCGCCAGCGGTACAGGAGATTCACCCCTCCACTTT,CASGTGDSPLHF
TRBV9,TRBJ2-2,-,TGTGCCAGCAGCGTTAGATCTTACACCGGGGAGCTGTTTTTT,CASSVRSYTGELFF
TRBV9,TRBJ2-2,TRBD2,TGTGCCAGCAGCCGGGGGGGACTAACAACCGGGGAGCTGTTTTTT,CASSRGGLTTGELFF
TRBV5-8,TRBJ2-2,TRBD1,TGTGCCAGCAGCCAAATGTGGCAGGGGGACACCGGGGAGCTGTTTTTT,CASSQMWQGDTGELFF
TRBV27,TRBJ2-7,TRBD1,TGTGCCAGCAGTTTAAGGGGGCGGAGCTCCTACGAGCAGTACTTC,CASSLRGRSSYEQYF
TRBV19,TRBJ1-1,-,TGTGCCAGTAGCACCGCGGGAAACACTGAAGCTTTCTTT,CASSTAGNTEAFF
TRBV29-1,TRBJ2-3,TRBD2,TGCAGCGTGGGGGGACTAGCGGGAGTTGGGGCAGATACGCAGTATTTT,CSVGGLAGVGADTQYF